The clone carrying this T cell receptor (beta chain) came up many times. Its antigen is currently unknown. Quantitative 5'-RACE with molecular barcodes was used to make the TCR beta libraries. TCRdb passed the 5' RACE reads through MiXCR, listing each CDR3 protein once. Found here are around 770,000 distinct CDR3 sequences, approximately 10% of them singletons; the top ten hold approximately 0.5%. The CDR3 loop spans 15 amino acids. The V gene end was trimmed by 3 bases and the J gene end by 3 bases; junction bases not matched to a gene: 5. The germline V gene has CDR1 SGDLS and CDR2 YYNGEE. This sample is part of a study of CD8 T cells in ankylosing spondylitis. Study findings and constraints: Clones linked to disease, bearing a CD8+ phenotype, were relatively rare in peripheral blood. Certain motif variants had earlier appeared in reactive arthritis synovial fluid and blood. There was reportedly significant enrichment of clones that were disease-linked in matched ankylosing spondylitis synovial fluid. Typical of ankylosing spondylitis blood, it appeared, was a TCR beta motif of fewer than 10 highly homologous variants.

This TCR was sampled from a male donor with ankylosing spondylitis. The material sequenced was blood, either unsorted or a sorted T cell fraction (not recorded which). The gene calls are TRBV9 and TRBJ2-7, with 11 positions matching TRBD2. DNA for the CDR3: TGTGCCAGCAGCGCCGGACTAGCGGGCTTCTACGAGCAGTACTTC. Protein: CASSAGLAGFYEQYF.